A single sample is the source of the 25 T cell receptor beta chains below, sequenced in a study of PD-1 blockade in classical Hodgkin lymphoma. Each patient's relapse followed autologous stem cell transplantation, and brentuximab vedotin exposure varied. The table came from immunoSEQ multiplex PCR; TCRdb's copy has only in-frame clones and leaves some out. Of 20,000 to 25,000 clones in the sample, 77% were seen once. The sample consisted of peripheral blood mononuclear cells (PBMCs), taken before the second cycle of nivolumab. Receptors originate from a human donor with classical Hodgkin lymphoma.

This sequence joins TRBV19 and TRBJ2-7; D gene ambiguous. The V end lost 3 bases, the J end lost 2 bases, and 14 bases lay between the germline ends. The CDR3 is made up of 15 amino acids. CDR1 and CDR2 from the germline V gene are LNHDA and SQIVND (reference sequence). CDR3 amino acids: CASSMAAKIPYEQYF. CDR3 coding DNA: TGTGCCAGTAGTATGGCTGCAAAGATTCCCTACGAGCAGTACTTC.

This chain joins TRBV2 and TRBJ1-2; TRBD1 matches at 9 bases. The CDR3 sequence is 13 residues long. Germline-derived CDR1 and CDR2 are SNHLY and FYNNEI. Unmatched junction bases numbered 5, after V lost 6 bases and J lost 6 bases. The CDR3 sequence: CASRRDRDDGYTF. The DNA for the CDR3 is TGTGCCAGCAGGCGGGACAGGGACGATGGCTACACCTTC.

The chain carries TRBV19 and TRBJ2-3; TRBD2 matches at 7 bases. With V trimmed by 5 bases and J by 6 bases, 8 bases remained unmatched. Germline CDR1 reads LNHDA; CDR2 reads SQIVND (reference sequence). The CDR3 extends over 14 amino acids. The CDR3 sequence is CASSEGGSPDTQYF. DNA of the CDR3: TGTGCCAGTAGTGAGGGCGGGAGCCCCGATACGCAGTATTTT.

The rearrangement links TRBV7-9 to TRBJ2-2; D is perhaps TRBD1 or TRBD2 (6 bases each). The CDR3 covers 15 residues. Germline values: CDR1 SEHNR, CDR2 FQNEAQ (reference sequence). V was shortened by 5 bases and J by 5 bases, with 15 bases between the two germline ends. CDR3 region: CASSETGGRTGELFF. DNA of the CDR3: TGTGCCAGCAGCGAGACCGGGGGCAGGACCGGGGAGCTGTTTTTT.

The CDR3 sequence is CASSYGLNNEQFF. For the CDR3, the DNA is TGTGCCAGCAGTTATGGTCTCAACAATGAGCAGTTCTTC. The chain employs TRBV6-1 and TRBJ2-1; no firm D call. Trimming removed 5 bases at V and 5 bases at J, with 10 bases between. The germline gives CDR1 MNHNS, CDR2 SASEGT. CDR3 length: 13 amino acids.

V and J are TRBV4-1 and TRBJ1-4; the D gene is possibly TRBD1 (6 bases). Germline V CDR1 and CDR2: MGHRA, YSYEKL. This CDR3 is 16 amino acids long. The V and J ends lost 1 base and 0 bases respectively, with 9 bases between them. The CDR3: CASSQVTGSTNEKLFF. The CDR3 DNA reads as TGCGCCAGCAGCCAAGTAACAGGGTCAACTAATGAAAAACTGTTTTTT.

This chain uses TRBV7-9 with TRBJ2-5, with TRBD2 matching 12 bases. The trim removed 5 bases at V and 4 bases at J, leaving 8 bases unmatched. This CDR3 spans 16 amino acids. From germline, CDR1 is SEHNR and CDR2 FQNEAQ (reference sequence). DNA of the CDR3: TGTGCCAGCAGCACCGGGACTAGCGGGTTCGGAGAGACCCAGTACTTC. This encodes CASSTGTSGFGETQYF.

The chain has TRBV7-8 and TRBJ2-1, with D unresolved. Trimming cost V 1 base and J 7 bases, with 5 bases left between them. Per the germline V gene, CDR1 is SGHVS and CDR2 is FQNEAQ. The CDR3 extends over 12 amino acids. CDR3 sequence: CASSLVQNEQFF. For the CDR3, the DNA is TGTGCCAGCAGCTTAGTTCAAAATGAGCAGTTCTTC.

The V and J genes are TRBV10-3 and TRBJ2-3; possibly TRBD1 for D (5 bases). The CDR3 length is 15 residues. The germline V and J ends were trimmed by 4 bases and 0 bases, with 11 bases remaining between them. Germline lookup yields CDR1 ENHRY and CDR2 SYGVKD. CDR3 nucleotide sequence: TGTGCCATCAGTGGGCAGGGTCGTAGCACAGATACGCAGTATTTT. This encodes CAISGQGRSTDTQYF.

The rearrangement uses TRBV6-1 and TRBJ1-2; TRBD1 aligns across 7 bases. The germline gives CDR1 MNHNS, CDR2 SASEGT. The CDR3 length is 13 residues. Trimming cost V 8 bases and J 3 bases; bases outside gene matches: 6. CDR3: CASRLDRDYGYTF. CDR3 bases: TGTGCCAGCCGACTAGACAGGGACTATGGCTACACCTTC.

CDR3 sequence reads: CASSWRGDVNTEAFF. DNA of the CDR3: TGTGCCAGCAGTTGGAGGGGGGACGTGAACACTGAAGCTTTCTTT. The chain is built from TRBV27 and TRBJ1-1; D possibly corresponds to TRBD1 (6 bases). Between the trimmed V and J ends, which lost 4 bases and 0 bases, there was a span of 12 bases. This CDR3 is built from 15 residues. The germline CDR1 and CDR2 sequences are MNHEY and SMNVEV (reference sequence).

The rearrangement joins TRBV7-2 to TRBJ2-7, with 9 bases matching TRBD2. Germline V gene lookup returns CDR1 SGHTA and CDR2 FQGNSA. The CDR3 extends over 15 amino acids. V trimming: 2 bases; J trimming: 7 bases; junction bases outside the gene matches: 9. This CDR3 reads CASSLSAGGPREQYF. In DNA form, the CDR3 reads TGTGCCAGCAGCTTATCGGCGGGAGGGCCTAGGGAGCAGTACTTC.

The chain joins TRBV6-1 to TRBJ2-1, with D perhaps matching TRBD2 (6 bases). The CDR3 length is 10 residues. Germline V gives CDR1 MNHNS, CDR2 SASEGT. Trimming pared 4 bases from V and 12 bases from J, leaving 7 bases between. The CDR3 protein is CASSVRGQFF. CDR3 bases: TGTGCCAGCAGTGTGCGGGGGCAGTTCTTC.

V usage is TRBV19 and J usage is TRBJ2-7; no firm D call. The CDR3 contains 13 residues. Germline values: CDR1 LNHDA, CDR2 SQIVND (reference sequence). V dropped 3 bases and J dropped 2 bases, with 8 bases sitting between them. The CDR3 nucleotides read TGTGCCAGTAGTATTACCGAAGCCTACGAGCAGTACTTC. Protein: CASSITEAYEQYF.

By share of the sample, this clone is medium-sized. V and J are TRBV4-1 and TRBJ2-7; D is possibly TRBD1 (5 bases). The V gene lost 4 bases and the J gene lost 3 bases, with 16 bases spanning the gap. The CDR3 runs 15 residues. Per germline, CDR1 MGHRA and CDR2 YSYEKL. The CDR3 nucleotides read TGCGCCAGCAGCCTTTTCAGTACGCAGGGCTACGAGCAGTACTTC. Translation: CASSLFSTQGYEQYF.

V gene TRBV27 combines with J gene TRBJ1-3; D is unclear. This CDR3 contains 13 residues. The germline CDR1 and CDR2 sequences are MNHEY and SMNVEV (reference sequence). Trimming left V 8 bases short and J 7 bases short, with 15 bases between. CDR3 loop: CASHDFSGNTIYF. The CDR3 DNA sequence: TGTGCCAGCCACGACTTTAGTGGGAACACCATATATTTT.

This chain links TRBV28 with TRBJ1-1, with D tentatively TRBD1 (5 bases). CDR1 is MDHEN, CDR2 SYDVKM, per germline. This CDR3 is built from 14 residues. Trimming took off 4 bases at V and 6 bases at J, with 15 bases between the two ends. Written as DNA, the CDR3 is TGTGCCAGCAGTTGGTTAGGGGCGCGGTCTGAAGCTTTCTTT. Amino acid sequence: CASSWLGARSEAFF.

The chain links TRBV12-5 to TRBJ2-7; possibly TRBD1 for D (6 bases). CDR1 and CDR2 (germline): LGHNT, FRNRAP. V was cut by 0 bases and J by 4 bases, with 13 bases left in between. The CDR3 is made up of 15 amino acids. CDR3 region: CASGLVLGGVYEQYF. CDR3 in DNA: TGTGCTAGTGGTTTGGTATTAGGGGGAGTGTACGAGCAGTACTTC. Full variable domain (rest looked up from reference TRBV12-5 and TRBJ2-7): DARVTQTPRHKVTEMGQEVTMRCQPILGHNTVFWYRQTMMQGLELLAYFRNRAPLDDSGMPKDRFSAEMPDATLATLKIQPSEPRDSAVYFCASGLVLGGVYEQYFGPGTRLTVT.

The chain recombines TRBV20-1 with TRBJ1-4; D is unresolved. CDR1 DFQATT and CDR2 SNEGSKA come from the germline V gene (reference sequence). The CDR3 extends over 11 amino acids. Trimming took 5 bases from V and 3 from J, leaving 4 bases between them. CDR3 bases: TGCAGTGCTCCTTCTAATGAAAAACTGTTTTTT. Its translation: CSAPSNEKLFF.

The J gene is TRBJ2-1, the V gene TRBV6-6, with D possibly being TRBD2 (5 bases). V dropped 5 bases and J dropped 1 base, with 15 bases sitting between them. The CDR3 is 16 amino acids. The germline V gene has CDR1 MNHNY and CDR2 SVGAGI (reference sequence). In DNA, the CDR3 is TGTGCCAGCAGTCCTGGCGTCGGCGGGTCCTACAATGAGCAGTTCTTC. Encoded protein: CASSPGVGGSYNEQFF.

V gene TRBV27 combines with J gene TRBJ2-7; D might be TRBD1 (5 bases). Germline V gene lookup returns CDR1 MNHEY and CDR2 SMNVEV (reference sequence). The CDR3 runs to 13 residues. V was trimmed by 3 bases and J by 3 bases, leaving 9 bases between them. The CDR3 DNA sequence: TGTGCCAGCAGTTTCAACAGGTACTACGAGCAGTACTTC. Protein sequence: CASSFNRYYEQYF.

The chain employs TRBV23-1 and TRBJ1-2; possibly TRBD1 for D (5 bases). TRBV23-1 is assigned to the ORF class and has an uncertain function. CDR3 length: 15 amino acids. CDR3: CARKGRGEARCGYTF. Here the CDR3 DNA reads TGCGCGCGAAAAGGCCGGGGGGAAGCCCGTTGTGGCTACACCTTC.

This clone was counted once. The V call is TRBV5-4, the J call TRBJ1-1, with 9 bases matching TRBD1. CDR3 length: 15 amino acids. The J segment lost 4 bases and the V segment lost 4 bases, leaving 8 bases of the junction unmatched. Germline loops: CDR1 SGHNT, CDR2 YYREEE (reference sequence). CDR3 loop: CASSKQGARLTEAFF. The DNA for the CDR3 is TGTGCCAGCAGCAAACAGGGGGCGCGGCTCACTGAAGCTTTCTTT. Full variable domain (outside the CDR3, taken from reference TRBV5-4 and TRBJ1-1): ETGVTQSPTHLIKTRGQQVTLRCSSQSGHNTVSWYQQALGQGPQFIFQYYREEENGRGNFPPRFSGLQFPNYSSELNVNALELDDSALYLCASSKQGARLTEAFFGQGTRLTVV.

The chain is built from TRBV11-1 and TRBJ2-5, with D possibly TRBD1 on 5 matching bases. The V end was cut by 5 bases, the J end by 5 bases, with 15 bases between. Germline assignment: CDR1 SGHAT and CDR2 FQDESV (reference sequence). The CDR3 contains 14 residues. CDR3 in DNA: TGTGCCAGCAGCCCTAGGGGCCCTGGGGAGACCCAGTACTTC. This encodes CASSPRGPGETQYF. Complete variable domain (other parts from reference TRBV11-1 and TRBJ2-5): EAEVAQSPRYKITEKSQAVAFWCDPISGHATLYWYRQILGQGPELLVQFQDESVVDDSQLPKDRFSAERLKGVDSTLKIQPAELGDSAMYLCASSPRGPGETQYFGPGTRLLVL.

This chain uses TRBV4-1 with TRBJ1-5, with D possibly TRBD1 on 6 matching bases. This CDR3 region has 13 residues. Germline CDR1 MGHRA, CDR2 YSYEKL. Trimming cost V 3 bases and J 7 bases, with 10 bases left between them. CDR3 residues: CASSHGRGQPQHF. CDR3 coding DNA: TGCGCCAGCAGCCATGGCAGGGGCCAGCCCCAGCATTTT.